The TCR beta chain under discussion was sequenced for a study of siplizumab effects on memory and regulatory T cells. Points on this clone: The antigen is not known.

V gave up 2 bases and J gave up 2 bases; unmatched junction bases: 5. There are 15 residues in the CDR3. Germline-derived CDR1 and CDR2 are SGHRS and YFSETQ. Findings and caveats of the study: The alloresponse seemed to draw substantially on naive T cells, which appeared more diverse than memory cells.

Only in-frame clones appear in the TCRdb table, and some are missing; sequencing was by immunoSEQ multiplex PCR. The sample has over 35,000 clones, roughly nine tenths seen once; the top ten hold around 0.25%. Sequencing was performed on naive CD4+ T cells sorted from blood. The source is a human donor in good health. This rearrangement joins TRBV5-1 to TRBJ2-5; 8 positions agree with TRBD2. The CDR3 DNA reads TGCGCCAGCAGCTTCAGCGGGAGATTTCAAGAGACCCAGTACTTC. This sequence encodes CASSFSGRFQETQYF. Full variable domain (outside the CDR3, taken from reference TRBV5-1 and TRBJ2-5): KAGVTQTPRYLIKTRGQQVTLSCSPISGHRSVSWYQQTPGQGLQFLFEYFSETQRNKGNFPGRFSGRQFSNSRSEMNVSTLELGDSALYLCASSFSGRFQETQYFGPGTRLLVL.